The present T cell receptor beta chain was sequenced within a study of T cell repertoires in cytomegalovirus infection. Study information: As its CMV epitopes, the study selected recently identified HLA-C-restricted and well-studied HLA-B-restricted targets. Public signatures in TCR beta pointed to CMV infection and matching HLA type. Overall study results and limits: The ex vivo response showed dominance by HLA-C-restricted CMV-specific TCR beta clonotypes. Adding up the frequency of public TCR beta families identified people who carried CMV plus the relevant HLA.

Worth noting for this clonotype: Its antigen is undetermined.

In TCRdb, the reads were re-called with MiXCR into one record per CDR3 protein. The table has 360,000 or so distinct CDR3 sequences, just under 35% seen once. Germline V gene data show CDR1 as SNHLY and CDR2 as FYNNEI. V was clipped by 8 bases and J by 8 bases, with 22 bases between them. The CDR3 sequence is 15 residues long. The chain is built from TRBV2 and TRBJ2-1, with a possible D match to TRBD1 (5 bases). This TCR derives from a human donor in good health (CMV status not recorded). Some clones in this sample may be carry-over from other donors' samples. Sample: cultured PBMCs, taken from culture after CMV antigen stimulation. CDR3 region: CASHLGMSGYHEQFF. DNA of the CDR3: TGTGCCAGCCATCTAGGGATGTCAGGGTACCATGAGCAGTTCTTC.